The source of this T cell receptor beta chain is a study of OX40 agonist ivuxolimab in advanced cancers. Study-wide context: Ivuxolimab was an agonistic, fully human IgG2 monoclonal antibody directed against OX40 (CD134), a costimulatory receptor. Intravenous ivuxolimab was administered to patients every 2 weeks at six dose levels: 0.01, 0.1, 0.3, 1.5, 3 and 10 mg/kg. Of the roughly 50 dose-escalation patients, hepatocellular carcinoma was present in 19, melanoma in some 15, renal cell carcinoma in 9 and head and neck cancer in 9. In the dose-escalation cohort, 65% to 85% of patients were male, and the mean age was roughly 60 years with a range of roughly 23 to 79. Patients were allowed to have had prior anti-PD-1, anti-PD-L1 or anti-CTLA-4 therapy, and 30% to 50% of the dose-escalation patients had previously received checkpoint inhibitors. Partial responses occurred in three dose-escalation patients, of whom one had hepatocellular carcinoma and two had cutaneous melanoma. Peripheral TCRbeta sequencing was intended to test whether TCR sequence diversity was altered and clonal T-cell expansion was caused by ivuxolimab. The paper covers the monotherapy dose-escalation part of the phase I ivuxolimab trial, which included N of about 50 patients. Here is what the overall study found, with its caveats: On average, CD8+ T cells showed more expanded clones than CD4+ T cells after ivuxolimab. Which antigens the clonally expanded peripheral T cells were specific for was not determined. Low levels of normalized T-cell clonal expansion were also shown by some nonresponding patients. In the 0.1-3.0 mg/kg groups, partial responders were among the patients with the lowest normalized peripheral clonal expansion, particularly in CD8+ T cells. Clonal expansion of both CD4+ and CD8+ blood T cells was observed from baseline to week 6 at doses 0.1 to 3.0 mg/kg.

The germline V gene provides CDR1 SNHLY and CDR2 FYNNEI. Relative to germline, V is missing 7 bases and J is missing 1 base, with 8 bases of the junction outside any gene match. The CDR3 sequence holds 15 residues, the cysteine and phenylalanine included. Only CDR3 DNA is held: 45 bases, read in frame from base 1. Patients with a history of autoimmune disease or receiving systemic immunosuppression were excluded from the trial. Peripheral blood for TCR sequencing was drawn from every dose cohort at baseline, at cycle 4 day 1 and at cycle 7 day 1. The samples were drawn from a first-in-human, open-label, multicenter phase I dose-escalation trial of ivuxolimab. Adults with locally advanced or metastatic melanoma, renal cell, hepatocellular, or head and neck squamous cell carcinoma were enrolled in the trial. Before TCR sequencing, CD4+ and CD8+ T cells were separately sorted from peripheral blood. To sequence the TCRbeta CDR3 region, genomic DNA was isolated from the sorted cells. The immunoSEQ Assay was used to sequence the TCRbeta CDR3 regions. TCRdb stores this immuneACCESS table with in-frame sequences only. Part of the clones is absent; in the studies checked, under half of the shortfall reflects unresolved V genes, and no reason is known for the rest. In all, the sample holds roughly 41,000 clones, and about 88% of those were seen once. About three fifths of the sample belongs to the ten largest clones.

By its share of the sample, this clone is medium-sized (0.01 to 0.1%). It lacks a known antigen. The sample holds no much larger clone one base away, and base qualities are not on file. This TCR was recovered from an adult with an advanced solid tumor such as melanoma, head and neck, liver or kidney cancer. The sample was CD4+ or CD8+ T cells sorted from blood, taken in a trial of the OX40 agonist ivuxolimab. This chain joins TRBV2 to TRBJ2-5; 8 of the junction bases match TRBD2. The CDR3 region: CASTQDSGSQETQYF. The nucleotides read TGTGCCAGCACCCAGGACAGCGGGAGCCAAGAGACCCAGTACTTC.